This TCR beta chain is from a study of blood T cell repertoires in COVID-19. Study background: Acute and convalescent COVID-19 samples came from the United States, Italy and Spain.

The germline V gene encodes CDR1 SNHLY and CDR2 FYNNEI. Trimming shortened V by 3 bases and J by 3 bases, and 9 bases separated the two germline ends. This CDR3 region has 15 residues. Method: immunoSEQ multiplex PCR; TCRdb's copy keeps in-frame clones and lacks some. The sample lists roughly 150,000 clones, 85% to 95% seen once, with around 2% in the top ten. The chain couples TRBV2 to TRBJ2-6; perhaps TRBD1 as D (6 bases). This receptor was taken from an older woman with COVID-19, enrolled during active disease. Sequencing was done on a sample of peripheral blood. The CDR3 DNA sequence: TGTGCCAGCAGTGAGAACAGGGATGGGGCCAACGTCCTGACTTTC. Encoded protein: CASSENRDGANVLTF. Complete variable domain (other parts from reference TRBV2 and TRBJ2-6): EPEVTQTPSHQVTQMGQEVILRCVPISNHLYFYWYRQILGQKVEFLVSFYNNEISEKSEIFDDQFSVERPDGSNFTLKIRSTKLEDSAMYFCASSENRDGANVLTFGAGSRLTVL.